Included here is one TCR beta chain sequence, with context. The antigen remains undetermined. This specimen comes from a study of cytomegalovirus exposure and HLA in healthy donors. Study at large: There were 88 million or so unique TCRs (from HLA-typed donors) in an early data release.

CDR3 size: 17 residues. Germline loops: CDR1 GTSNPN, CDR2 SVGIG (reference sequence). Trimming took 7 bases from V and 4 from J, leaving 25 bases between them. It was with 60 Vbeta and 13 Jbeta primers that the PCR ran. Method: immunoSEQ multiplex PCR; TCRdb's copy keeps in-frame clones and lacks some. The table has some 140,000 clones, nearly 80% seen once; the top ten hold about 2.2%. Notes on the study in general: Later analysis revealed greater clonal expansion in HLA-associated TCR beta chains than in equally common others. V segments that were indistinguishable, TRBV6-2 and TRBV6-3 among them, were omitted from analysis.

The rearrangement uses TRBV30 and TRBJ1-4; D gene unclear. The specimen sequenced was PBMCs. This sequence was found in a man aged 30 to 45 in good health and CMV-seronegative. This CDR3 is CASSRDGAAGLNEKLFF. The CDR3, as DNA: TGTGCCTCCTCACGCGACGGTGCAGCCGGACTTAATGAAAAACTGTTTTTT.